This T cell receptor (beta chain) was captured in a study of T cell responses to AZD1222 COVID-19 vaccine. The germline gives CDR1 KGHSH, CDR2 LQKENI. V was shortened by 1 base and J by 0 bases, with 7 bases between the two germline ends. CDR3 size: 16 residues. The assay was immunoSEQ multiplex PCR, and TCRdb's table has in-frame clones only and misses some. The sample holds 150,000 to 200,000 clones, around 94% seen once. The TCR was taken from an adult who received the AZD1222 COVID-19 vaccine. The V call is TRBV18, the J call TRBJ1-6; D gene unclear. Source: peripheral blood, taken 28 days after the second AZD1222 dose. CDR3 nucleotides: TGTGCCAGCTCACCACAGCTCAGCTCCTATAATTCACCCCTCCACTTT. This translates into CASSPQLSSYNSPLHF. The full variable domain, its missing parts supplied by reference TRBV18 and TRBJ1-6, is NAGVMQNPRHLVRRRGQEARLRCSPMKGHSHVYWYRQLPEEGLKFMVYLQKENIIDESGMPKERFSAEFPKEGPSILRIQQVVRGDSAAYFCASSPQLSSYNSPLHFGNGTRLTVT.